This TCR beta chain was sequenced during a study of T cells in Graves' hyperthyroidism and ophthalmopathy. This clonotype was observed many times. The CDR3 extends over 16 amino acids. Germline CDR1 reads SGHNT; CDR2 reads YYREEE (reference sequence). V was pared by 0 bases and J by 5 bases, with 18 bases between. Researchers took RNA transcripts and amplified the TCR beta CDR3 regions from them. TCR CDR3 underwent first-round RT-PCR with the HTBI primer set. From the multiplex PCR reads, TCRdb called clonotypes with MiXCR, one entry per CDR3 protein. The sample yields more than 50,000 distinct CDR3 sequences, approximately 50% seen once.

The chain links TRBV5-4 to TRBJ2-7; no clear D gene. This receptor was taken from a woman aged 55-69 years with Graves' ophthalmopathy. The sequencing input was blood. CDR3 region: CASSLGGYGVVDEQYF. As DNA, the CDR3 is TGTGCCAGCAGCTTGGGTGGGTATGGGGTCGTGGACGAGCAGTACTTC.